Following are 27 T cell receptor beta chains from one sample sequenced in a study of response to subunit inactivated influenza vaccine (dated by TCRdb to 2016 to 2018). Libraries came from RT-PCR. Data came from an Illumina HiSeq 2500. In TCRdb, the public reads were trimmed at Q25 with fastp and aligned with MiXCR, with productive beta chains retained. Entries that share a CDR3 protein sequence are merged under the most common genes and DNA. The sample has 530,000 or so distinct CDR3 sequences on record, 10% to 15% of them singletons. Roughly 10% of the sample goes to the ten largest clones. Sequences were derived from PBMCs from blood, sampled on the day of vaccination. The receptors originated from a man aged 45-65 years who received an inactivated influenza vaccine. Donor details come from another sample of the same person, matched by shared clones.

The V gene is TRBV20-1, the J gene TRBJ2-1; 8 positions agree with TRBD2. V shed 1 base, J shed 0 bases, and the junction held 2 bases outside the gene matches. The germline gives CDR1 DFQATT, CDR2 SNEGSKA (reference sequence). CDR3 length: 15 residues. As DNA, the CDR3 is TGCAGTGCTAGAGTAGCGGGACACTCCTACAATGAGCAGTTCTTC. It translates to CSARVAGHSYNEQFF.

This clonotype came up a few times. This chain uses TRBV4-3 with TRBJ2-3, with 11 bases aligning to TRBD2. This CDR3 region has 17 residues. The ends lost 0 bases at V and 6 bases at J; junction bases unmatched: 8. CDR1 is LGHNA and CDR2 is YSLEER in the germline V gene. CDR3 DNA sequence: TGCGCCAGCAGCCAAGATCTGCTAGCGGGGGGTATCGATACGCAGTATTTT. Its translation is CASSQDLLAGGIDTQYF.

This clonotype was seen more than once but under ten times. V is TRBV6-5 and J is TRBJ2-1; D uncertain. Germline V lookup: CDR1 MNHEY, CDR2 SVGAGI. The CDR3 is 12 amino acids. V lost 6 bases to trimming and J lost 7 bases, with 10 bases between them. The CDR3: CASSDVGNEQFF. Written as DNA, the CDR3 is TGTGCCAGCAGCGATGTGGGGAATGAGCAGTTCTTC.

This clonotype was seen a few times. This chain uses TRBV20-1 with TRBJ1-4, with a tentative D call TRBD1 (5 bases). Per the germline V gene, CDR1 is DFQATT and CDR2 is SNEGSKA (reference sequence). The CDR3 has 13 residues. The germline V and J ends were trimmed by 3 bases and 6 bases, with 11 bases remaining between them. CDR3 coding DNA: TGCAGTGCTAGGGACACAGGATATGAAAAACTGTTTTTT. Protein sequence: CSARDTGYEKLFF.

The table lists this clonotype with a few counts. The rearrangement links TRBV7-6 to TRBJ1-1; D is undetermined. V lost 0 bases, J lost 5 bases, and 10 bases lay in between. Germline V lookup: CDR1 SGHVS, CDR2 FNYEAQ. The length of the CDR3 is 14 residues. The CDR3 reads CASSLAPKETEAFF. CDR3 sequence (DNA): TGTGCCAGCAGCTTAGCCCCCAAGGAGACTGAAGCTTTCTTT.

In this sample, this clonotype turned up many times. This rearrangement joins TRBV9 to TRBJ2-6; D might be TRBD1 (5 bases). V was trimmed by 3 bases and J by 0 bases, leaving 13 bases between them. The CDR3 is 17 residues long. Germline V gene sequence: CDR1 SGDLS, CDR2 YYNGEE. CDR3 nucleotides: TGTGCCAGCAGCGCCCATGACAGCCACTCTGGGGCCAACGTCCTGACTTTC. Translated: CASSAHDSHSGANVLTF. Using reference TRBV9 and TRBJ2-6 for the parts outside the CDR3, the full variable domain is DSGVTQTPKHLITATGQRVTLRCSPRSGDLSVYWYQQSLDQGLQFLIQYYNGEERAKGNILERFSAQQFPDLHSELNLSSLELGDSALYFCASSAHDSHSGANVLTFGAGSRLTVL.

Many counts were recorded for this clonotype. V and J are TRBV7-9 and TRBJ2-1, with D unresolved. V lost 4 bases and J lost 2, with 12 bases in between. This CDR3 is built from 15 residues. The germline V gene has CDR1 SEHNR and CDR2 FQNEAQ (reference sequence). CDR3 region: CASSSFSRPYNEQFF. In DNA, the CDR3 is TGTGCCAGCAGCTCCTTTTCAAGGCCCTACAATGAGCAGTTCTTC.

The genes are TRBV3-1 and TRBJ2-7; possible D gene TRBD2, 7 bases. Trimming cost V 0 bases and J 4 bases, with 13 bases left between them. CDR3 length: 15 amino acids. Germline lookup yields CDR1 LGHDT and CDR2 YNNKEL (reference sequence). The CDR3 loop is CASSQERGGWYEQYF. The CDR3 nucleotides are TGTGCCAGCAGCCAAGAGAGGGGGGGCTGGTACGAGCAGTACTTC.

The gene calls are TRBV6-1 and TRBJ1-1; the D gene is possibly TRBD1 (5 bases). V lost 3 bases, J lost 3 bases, and 11 bases lay in between. This CDR3 is built from 14 residues. Germline values: CDR1 MNHNS, CDR2 SASEGT. The CDR3 region is CASSEAGRDTEAFF. The CDR3 nucleotides are TGTGCCAGCAGTGAGGCAGGGAGGGACACTGAAGCTTTCTTT.

This clonotype was found many times. This chain joins TRBV6-2 or TRBV6-3 and TRBJ2-7; 8 nucleotides align to TRBD1. The V gene end was trimmed by 5 bases and the J gene end by 0 bases; junction bases not matched to a gene: 6. The CDR3 extends over 15 amino acids. Germline CDR1 is MNHEY and CDR2 is SVGEGT. This CDR3 reads CASSKTTGVSYEQYF. CDR3 DNA: TGTGCCAGCAGTAAGACGACAGGGGTCTCCTACGAGCAGTACTTC.

Ten or more counts support this clonotype. The chain has TRBV12-3 or TRBV12-4 and TRBJ2-1; 14 nucleotides line up with TRBD2. Trimming removed 7 bases from V and 1 base from J; junction bases left unmatched: 9. The CDR3 length is 18 residues. CDR3 residues: CASTPGTSGGSSYNEQFF. CDR3 bases: TGTGCCAGCACCCCGGGGACTAGCGGGGGTTCTTCCTACAATGAGCAGTTCTTC.

This clonotype appeared many times. This chain joins TRBV4-3 and TRBJ1-2, with D perhaps TRBD1 (5 bases). Germline loops: CDR1 LGHNA, CDR2 YSLEER. CDR3 length: 15 amino acids. The V and J ends lost 1 base and 4 bases respectively, with 13 bases between them. The CDR3 DNA reads TGCGCCAGCAGCCAAGTACGTGGGGGACCCTATGGCTACACCTTC. The encoded protein is CASSQVRGGPYGYTF.

This clonotype has a count of ten or more. V and J are TRBV29-1 and TRBJ2-3; D call uncertain. Trimming stripped 5 bases from V and 4 bases from J, with 7 bases between. The CDR3 extends over 11 amino acids. CDR1 is SQVTM, CDR2 ANQGSEA, per germline. The CDR3 coding sequence is TGCAGCGTTATGCCCGCAGATACGCAGTATTTT. The encoded protein is CSVMPADTQYF.

A few counts support this clonotype. The chain carries TRBV7-2 and TRBJ2-4, with 10 bases aligning to TRBD2. This CDR3 spans 15 amino acids. Unmatched junction bases numbered 5, after V lost 2 bases and J lost 7 bases. The germline V gene has CDR1 SGHTA and CDR2 FQGNSA. This CDR3 reads CASSLRGSGRNIQYF. The CDR3 DNA follows: TGTGCCAGCAGCTTAAGAGGTAGCGGGAGGAACATTCAGTACTTC.

The genes are TRBV28 and TRBJ1-1; D unresolved. The germline V and J ends were trimmed by 4 bases and 11 bases, with 20 bases remaining between them. CDR1 and CDR2 from the germline V gene are MDHEN and SYDVKM. The CDR3 runs 14 residues. This CDR3 is CASSSRQDPTVAFF. The CDR3 nucleotides are TGTGCCAGCAGTTCCCGGCAGGACCCGACTGTGGCTTTCTTT.

V gene TRBV12-3 or TRBV12-4 combines with J gene TRBJ2-2; perhaps TRBD2 as D (6 bases). V was trimmed by 6 bases and J by 0 bases, leaving 8 bases between them. The CDR3 has 14 amino acids. This CDR3 is CASRPGANTGELFF. The CDR3 nucleotides read TGTGCCAGCAGGCCGGGAGCGAACACCGGGGAGCTGTTTTTT.

There are a few counts of this clonotype. The rearrangement links TRBV7-9 to TRBJ1-1; TRBD1 matches 7 bases. Germline CDR1 is SEHNR and CDR2 is FQNEAQ (reference sequence). V was pared by 7 bases and J by 6 bases, with 5 bases of the junction left unmatched. This CDR3 is built from 12 residues. The CDR3 reads CASIRDSAEAFF. The CDR3 DNA is TGTGCCAGCATAAGGGACAGTGCTGAAGCTTTCTTT.

A few counts support this clonotype. The V call is TRBV20-1, the J call TRBJ2-1; the D gene could be TRBD1 or TRBD2 (5 bases each). This CDR3 is built from 13 residues. V was shortened by 6 bases and J by 5 bases, with 14 bases between the two germline ends. Germline V gives CDR1 DFQATT, CDR2 SNEGSKA (reference sequence). CDR3 DNA sequence: TGCAGTGCCAGGGACGGGCTAAACAATGAGCAGTTCTTC. The encoded protein is CSARDGLNNEQFF.

The V gene is TRBV4-3, the J gene TRBJ1-2; 7 bases agree with TRBD1. The V gene end was trimmed by 2 bases and the J gene end by 6 bases; junction bases not matched to a gene: 9. In germline, CDR1 is LGHNA, CDR2 YSLEER. The CDR3 spans 15 residues. This CDR3 is CASSQWTGTSHGYTF. The CDR3 DNA reads TGCGCCAGCAGCCAATGGACAGGAACCAGCCATGGCTACACCTTC.

V gene TRBV24-1 combines with J gene TRBJ1-5, with a possible D match to TRBD1 (5 bases). V dropped 4 bases and J dropped 6 bases, with 12 bases sitting between them. Germline V CDR1 and CDR2: KGHDR, SFDVKD. This CDR3 contains 14 residues. The CDR3 DNA is TGTGCCACCAGTGACAGGGTAAACATTCAGCCCCAGCATTTT. This encodes CATSDRVNIQPQHF.

This rearrangement joins TRBV5-1 to TRBJ2-1, with TRBD2 matching over 7 bases. The CDR3 runs to 16 residues. Per germline, CDR1 SGHRS and CDR2 YFSETQ. V lost 0 bases and J lost 0; bases outside the gene matches: 3. The CDR3 spells CASSLEGGGSYNEQFF. In DNA, the CDR3 is TGCGCCAGCAGCTTGGAAGGCGGGGGCTCCTACAATGAGCAGTTCTTC.

This clonotype was seen a handful of times. This chain links TRBV7-2 with TRBJ1-2; D ambiguous. This CDR3 contains 13 residues. The germline V gene encodes CDR1 SGHTA and CDR2 FQGNSA. Trimming pared 2 bases from V and 5 bases from J, leaving 9 bases between. CDR3 loop: CASSLSNTYGYTF. The CDR3 nucleotides are TGTGCCAGCAGCTTAAGTAATACATATGGCTACACCTTC.

The rearrangement uses TRBV5-6 and TRBJ1-4; 10 nucleotides match TRBD1. Germline V gene sequence: CDR1 SGHDT, CDR2 YYEEEE. This CDR3 region has 14 residues. Germline trimming cut 4 bases from V and 6 bases from J; bases unmatched to any gene: 3. CDR3 in amino acids: CASSTDRGDEKLFF. The CDR3 coding sequence is TGTGCCAGCAGCACGGACAGGGGGGATGAAAAACTGTTTTTT. The complete variable domain, with remaining parts taken from reference TRBV5-6 and TRBJ1-4, reads DAGVTQSPTHLIKTRGQQVTLRCSPKSGHDTVSWYQQALGQGPQFIFQYYEEEERQRGNFPDRFSGHQFPNYSSELNVNALLLGDSALYLCASSTDRGDEKLFFGSGTQLSVL.

The chain couples TRBV30 to TRBJ2-1, with 11 bases aligning to TRBD2. This CDR3 spans 15 amino acids. Germline values: CDR1 GTSNPN, CDR2 SVGIG (reference sequence). V gave up 8 bases and J gave up 7 bases; unmatched junction bases: 13. The CDR3 loop reads CAHSRGTSGYNEQFF. The CDR3 DNA reads TGTGCCCACTCGAGAGGGACTAGCGGCTATAATGAGCAGTTCTTC.

The chain employs TRBV7-2 and TRBJ1-5, with 10 bases that match TRBD1. V lost 5 bases and J lost 5; bases outside the gene matches: 6. This CDR3 has 15 amino acids. Germline CDR1 and CDR2: SGHTA and FQGNSA. CDR3 amino acids: CASSTRTGGDQPQHF. DNA for the CDR3: TGTGCCAGCAGCACCCGGACAGGGGGGGATCAGCCCCAGCATTTT.

The rearrangement uses TRBV7-6 and TRBJ2-5, with D unresolved. Germline V gives CDR1 SGHVS, CDR2 FNYEAQ. The CDR3 loop spans 13 amino acids. Deletions cut 2 bases from V and 6 bases from J, with 10 bases between. CDR3 protein: CASSLPGSQTQYF. The CDR3 coding sequence is TGTGCCAGCAGCTTACCCGGAAGTCAGACCCAGTACTTC.

The gene calls are TRBV20-1 and TRBJ1-2; maybe TRBD1 (6 bases). CDR3 length equals 14 residues. The ends were cut back, 6 bases at V and 2 bases at J, with 16 bases in the middle. Per the germline V gene, CDR1 is DFQATT and CDR2 is SNEGSKA (reference sequence). This CDR3 is CSAEPGHANYGYTF. The CDR3 DNA reads as TGCAGTGCCGAGCCGGGACACGCAAACTATGGCTACACCTTC.